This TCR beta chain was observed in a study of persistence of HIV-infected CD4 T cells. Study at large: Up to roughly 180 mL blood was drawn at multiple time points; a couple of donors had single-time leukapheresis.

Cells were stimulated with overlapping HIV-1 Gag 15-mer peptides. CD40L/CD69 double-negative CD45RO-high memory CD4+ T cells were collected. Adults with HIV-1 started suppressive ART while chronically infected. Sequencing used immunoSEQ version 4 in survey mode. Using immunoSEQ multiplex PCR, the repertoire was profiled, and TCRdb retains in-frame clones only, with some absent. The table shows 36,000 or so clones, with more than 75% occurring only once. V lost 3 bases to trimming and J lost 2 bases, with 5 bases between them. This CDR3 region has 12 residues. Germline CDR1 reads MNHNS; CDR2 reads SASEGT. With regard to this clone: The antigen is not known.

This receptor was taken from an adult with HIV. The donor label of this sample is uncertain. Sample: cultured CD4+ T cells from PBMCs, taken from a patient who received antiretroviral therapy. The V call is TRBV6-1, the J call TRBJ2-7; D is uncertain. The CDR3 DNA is TGTGCCAGCAGTGATAAGGCCTACGAGCAGTACTTC. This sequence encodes CASSDKAYEQYF.